This T cell receptor (beta chain) comes out of a study of OX40 agonist ivuxolimab in advanced cancers. Background on the study: Partial responses were seen in three patients, one with hepatocellular carcinoma and two with cutaneous melanoma. The study's findings and limits: In CD8+ T cells, expanded clones were on average more numerous than in CD4+.

CDR1 SGHAT and CDR2 FQNNGV come from the germline V gene. The CDR3 consists of 15 residues. V was cut by 0 bases and J by 2 bases, with 9 bases left in between. Assay: immunoSEQ multiplex PCR; the TCRdb copy retains only in-frame clones and omits some. Of tens of thousands of clones in the sample, around 90% were seen once. Turning to this clone: Its cognate antigen is unknown.

The chain is built from TRBV11-2 and TRBJ2-3; D is ambiguous. The source material was CD4+ or CD8+ T cells sorted from blood, sampled in a trial of the OX40 agonist ivuxolimab. This TCR came from an adult with an advanced solid tumor such as melanoma, head and neck, liver or kidney cancer. The CDR3 sequence is CASSLDWSTTDTQYF. The CDR3 DNA reads as TGTGCCAGCAGCTTAGATTGGTCCACCACAGATACGCAGTATTTT. Filled out from reference TRBV11-2 and TRBJ2-3, the complete variable domain reads EAGVAQSPRYKIIEKRQSVAFWCNPISGHATLYWYQQILGQGPKLLIQFQNNGVVDDSQLPKDRFSAERLKGVDSTLKIQPAKLEDSAVYLCASSLDWSTTDTQYFGPGTRLTVL.